This is a list of T cell receptor beta chains from one sample in a study of T-cell reconstitution after alpha-beta-depleted transplantation in children. TCRdb independently ran MiXCR on the PCR reads; one entry per CDR3 protein. This table has 330,000 or so distinct CDR3 sequences, approximately 10% appearing once. The material sequenced was PBMCs from the stem cell graft donor, taken from the stem cell graft. The receptor source for this set is a human donor who donated a stem cell graft to a child with acute lymphoblastic leukemia. Both conserved end residues are part of each CDR3. D genes are given only for firm matches. Part of the rows lack a size; the others show once, few, many or a class for expanded clones.

clone_size	d_call	v_call	j_call	cdr3_aa	cdr3_nt
NA	NA	TRBV12-2	TRBJ2-2	CASRLTSGRRELFF	TGTGCAAGTCGCTTAACTAGCGGGAGAAGGGAGCTGTTTTTT
NA	TRBD2	TRBV3-1	TRBJ2-1	CASSQPGLAANEQFF	TGTGCCAGCAGCCAGCCGGGACTAGCGGCCAATGAGCAGTTCTTC
NA	TRBD2	TRBV20-1	TRBJ2-2	CSAPTSGSTGELFF	TGCAGTGCACCTACTAGCGGGAGCACCGGGGAGCTGTTTTTT
many	NA	TRBV20-1	TRBJ1-4	CSAMGTDEKLFF	TGCAGTGCTATGGGCACAGATGAAAAACTGTTTTTT
NA	NA	TRBV28	TRBJ2-3	CASNINTDTQYF	TGTGCCAGCAATATTAACACAGATACGCAGTATTTT
NA	TRBD1	TRBV4-1	TRBJ2-1	CAGSPWTGNEQFF	TGCGCCGGCAGCCCATGGACAGGCAATGAGCAGTTCTTC
few	NA	TRBV29-1	TRBJ2-1	CSVLGRFYNEQFF	TGCAGCGTTTTGGGTAGATTTTACAATGAGCAGTTCTTC
NA	TRBD2	TRBV7-2	TRBJ2-1	CASSLRTSGDNEQFF	TGTGCCAGCAGCTTGAGAACTAGCGGGGACAATGAGCAGTTCTTC
few	NA	TRBV4-3	TRBJ2-3	CASSQLYTDTQYF	TGCGCCAGCAGCCAACTTTACACAGATACGCAGTATTTT
NA	NA	TRBV4-3	TRBJ2-7	CASSQELRTYEQYF	TGCGCCAGCAGCCAAGAGTTGCGGACCTACGAGCAGTACTTC
few	NA	TRBV7-2	TRBJ2-7	CASSLVREYEQYF	TGTGCCAGCAGCTTAGTTCGGGAGTACGAGCAGTACTTC
many	NA	TRBV20-1	TRBJ2-3	CSATQQTRSTDTQYF	TGCAGTGCCACTCAACAGACCCGTAGCACAGATACGCAGTATTTT
NA	TRBD2	TRBV20-1	TRBJ2-1	CSARDGPGTSPELYNEQFF	TGCAGTGCTAGAGATGGCCCGGGGACTAGCCCTGAACTCTACAATGAGCAGTTCTTC
many	NA	TRBV3-1	TRBJ2-2	CASSQGSGELFF	TGCGCCAGCAGCCAAGGGTCCGGGGAGCTGTTTTTT
few	NA	TRBV28	TRBJ1-5	CASSFGGAGNQPQHF	TGTGCCAGCAGTTTTGGGGGGGCGGGCAATCAGCCCCAGCATTTT